Listed below are T cell receptor beta chains from one sample, sequenced in a study of blood T cell repertoires in COVID-19. TCRdb keeps only in-frame clones here, not all; method: immunoSEQ multiplex PCR. The sample includes 210,000 or so clones, 85% to 90% of them seen just once. Sequenced sample: peripheral blood. The receptors were sampled from a man aged 50 to 59 with acute or convalescent COVID-19. CDR3s leave out the opening cysteine and the closing phenylalanine or tryptophan. A D gene is named only where the DNA matches it firmly.

D | J | V | CDR3
TRBD1 | TRBJ2-7 | TRBV28 | ASRTGTGESYEQY
NA | TRBJ2-5 | TRBV7-9 | ASSLGRGVQETQY
TRBD1 | TRBJ1-1 | TRBV4-1 | ASSLPTGGTEAF
NA | TRBJ2-2 | TRBV29-1 | SVRTGTNTGELF
NA | TRBJ2-7 | TRBV6-1 | ASSEVKEREQY
TRBD1 | TRBJ2-3 | TRBV7-2 | ASSTRRDRGTDTQY
TRBD2 | TRBJ2-1 | TRBV9 | ASSSGGNEQF
NA | TRBJ2-3 | TRBV10-3 | AITRGAPDTQY
TRBD1 | TRBJ1-5 | TRBV28 | ASSSGQGWQPQH
NA | TRBJ2-5 | TRBV28 | ASNVRLRAETQY
NA | TRBJ1-4 | TRBV9 | ASSVGSYEKLF
TRBD1 | TRBJ2-5 | TRBV11-3 | ASSFVRGETQY
TRBD1 | TRBJ2-7 | TRBV6-2/TRBV6-3 | ASSSLGQGSYEQY
TRBD1 | TRBJ1-2 | TRBV6-4 | ASNATGGDDGYT
TRBD2 | TRBJ2-3 | TRBV29-1 | SVASGNTRDTQY
TRBD2 | TRBJ2-1 | TRBV7-3 | ASSLHSGGANEQF
NA | TRBJ2-6 | TRBV9 | ASSVSLDIGSGANVLT
NA | TRBJ2-1 | TRBV5-4 | ASSHPTLEHEQF
NA | TRBJ1-5 | TRBV5-1 | ASSPTAGRYQPQH
TRBD1 | TRBJ2-1 | TRBV5-1 | ASSQTGVGYNEQF
TRBD1 | TRBJ1-5 | TRBV9 | ASSVLGQEHWEDKVSNQPQH
NA | TRBJ1-6 | TRBV7-8 | ASRPGTYYSYNSPLH
TRBD1 | TRBJ1-5 | TRBV12-3/TRBV12-4 | ASRQGFGPQH
NA | TRBJ1-5 | TRBV27 | ASSLGRAQH
TRBD2 | TRBJ2-1 | TRBV3-1/TRBV3-2 | ASSPGLAVYNEQF
TRBD1 | TRBJ2-1 | TRBV7-3 | ASSYRQGGYNEQF
TRBD1 | TRBJ2-2 | TRBV19 | ASSTQQGSYTGELF
TRBD1 | TRBJ2-5 | TRBV7-2 | ASSSRGRETQY
NA | TRBJ1-2 | TRBV19 | ASSRLGPEANRYT
TRBD2 | TRBJ2-2 | TRBV9 | ASSVDVGGAPGELF
TRBD1 | TRBJ1-1 | TRBV7-9 | ASTLGQGAVGAF
TRBD1 | TRBJ1-5 | TRBV6-1 | ASSEAPDRNQPQH
NA | TRBJ1-4 | TRBV25-1 | ASSEGAGLVGNEKLF